Below, one T cell receptor (beta chain) is given with its context. The donor cohort consisted entirely of Caucasian adults residing in Nashville, Tennessee. This sample is part of a study of shared clonotypes between healthy human individuals. The germline V gene encodes CDR1 MNHEY and CDR2 SVGAGI. The CDR3 extends over 13 amino acids. V shed 8 bases and J shed 0 bases, with 7 bases lying between them. The genomic DNA of each subset was split evenly across several immunoSEQ plates. TCRdb's copy holds only in-frame clones and misses some; the assay was immunoSEQ multiplex PCR. The sample lists over a million clones, approximately 96% occurring once.

The sequenced material came from naive CD4+ T cells sorted from blood. Regarding subset: CD45RA+ positively selected. This TCR derives from a man aged 30 to 45 in good health. This chain links TRBV6-5 with TRBJ2-2; no clear D gene. The chain's CDR3 is CASGRTNTGELFF. CDR3 in DNA: TGTGCCAGCGGACGGACGAACACCGGGGAGCTGTTTTTT.